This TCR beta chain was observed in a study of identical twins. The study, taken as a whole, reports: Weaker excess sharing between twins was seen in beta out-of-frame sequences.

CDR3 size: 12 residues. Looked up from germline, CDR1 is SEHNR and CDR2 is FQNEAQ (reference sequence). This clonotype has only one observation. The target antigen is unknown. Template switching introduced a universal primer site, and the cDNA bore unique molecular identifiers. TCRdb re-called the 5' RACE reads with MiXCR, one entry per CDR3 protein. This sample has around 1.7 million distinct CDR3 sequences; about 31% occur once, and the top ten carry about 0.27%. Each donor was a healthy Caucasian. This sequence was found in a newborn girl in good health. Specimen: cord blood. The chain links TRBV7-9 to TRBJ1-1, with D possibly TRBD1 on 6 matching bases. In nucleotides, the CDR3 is TGTGGGGGGGGGCGAAGGGACACTGAAGCTTTCTTT. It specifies CGGGRRDTEAFF. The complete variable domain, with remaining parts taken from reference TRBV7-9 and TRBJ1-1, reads DTGVSQNPRHKITKRGQNVTFRCDPISEHNRLYWYRQTLGQGPEFLTYFQNEAQLEKSRLLSDRFSAERPKGSFSTLEIQRTEQGDSAMYLCGGGRRDTEAFFGQGTRLTVV.